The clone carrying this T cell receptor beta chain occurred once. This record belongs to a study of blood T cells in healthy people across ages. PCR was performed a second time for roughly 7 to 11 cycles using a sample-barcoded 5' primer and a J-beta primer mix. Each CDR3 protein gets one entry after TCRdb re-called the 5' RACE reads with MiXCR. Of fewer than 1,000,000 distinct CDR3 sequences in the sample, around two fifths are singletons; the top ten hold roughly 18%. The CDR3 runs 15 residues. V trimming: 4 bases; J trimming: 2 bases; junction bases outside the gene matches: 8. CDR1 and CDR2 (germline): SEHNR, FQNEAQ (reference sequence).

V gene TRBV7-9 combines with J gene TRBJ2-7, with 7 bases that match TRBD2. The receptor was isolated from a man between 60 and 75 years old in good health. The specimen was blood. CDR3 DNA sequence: TGTGCCAGCAGCTCCTTTAGCGGGTTTACCTACGAGCAGTACTTC. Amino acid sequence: CASSSFSGFTYEQYF.